The following is a T cell receptor beta chain sequence with its context. Its antigen is currently not known. No base quality information exists; no much larger clone differs at one position. The immunoSEQ Assay, a bias-controlled multiplex PCR, was used to amplify TCRbeta CDR3 regions from genomic DNA. On the authors' methods: Nucleated cell counts per sample were estimated from amplification of reference gene primers within the assay. Sequence reads were collapsed and filtered to measure the absolute abundance of every unique TCRbeta CDR3 rearrangement. Productive Simpson clonality was computed per sample as the square root of Simpson's diversity index over productive rearrangements. The source is immuneACCESS, and TCRdb retained only in-frame sequences with V and J called. Part of the clones is not carried over; for the studies checked, unresolved V genes explain less than half of this, and the remainder is unexplained. The V and J calls and clone size are taken from that table; D and trimming were inferred from the DNA. This sample gives 260,000 or so clones in total; roughly 85% of them show up just once. The ten largest account for 2% to 3% of the sample.

From a lookup of the germline V gene (reference sequence), CDR1 and CDR2 are SEHNR and FQNEAQ. V lost 1 base and J lost 2 bases, and the count of bases not matched to a germline gene is 16. The CDR3 spans 19 residues, from the cysteine through the phenylalanine. The retained sequence is limited to the CDR3, 57 bases, with the frame set at the first base. In the prospective study, participants were about 18 to 90 years old, resided in around 25 geographic areas of the United States, and were enrolled through a virtual design. In the prospective study, participants were assigned to cohorts based on the clinical history participants reported in a screening survey and a study questionnaire. Recovered participants in ImmuneRACE Cohort 3 were defined by two consecutive negative NP/OP PCR tests, clearance by a healthcare professional, or resolution of symptoms. Each participant in the prospective study had whole blood, serum and a nasopharyngeal or oropharyngeal swab collected by mobile phlebotomists. Additional blood draws and questionnaires over an approximately 2-month period could optionally be provided by prospective study participants. Blood samples from the prospective study were shipped frozen or at room temperature prior to DNA extraction.

This entry is derived from a study of blood T cell repertoires in COVID-19 (dated by TCRdb to 2020 to 2022). Context from the whole study: Samples covering the acute and convalescent phases of COVID-19 were provided by collaborators in the United States, Italy and Spain. The repertoires were released in a freely available public database meant as a resource for research on the immune response to SARS-CoV-2. Samples came from the ongoing ImmuneRACE study (first 160 participants) plus 1,254 subjects from 6 global collaborators. Deeply sampled blood TCRbeta repertoires from subjects exposed to, actively infected with, or recovered from COVID-19 were included in the dataset. Where available, HLA class I and class II types were obtained from metadata supplied by the sample provider rather than from assay-based typing. The material from the prospective study consisted of cDNA or gDNA derived from T cells, B-cell-depleted T cells, or PBMCs. The sample metadata nearly always contained a de-identified subject ID, COVID-19 status, age in years and sex. Summary of the overall study and its limitations: Clinical and demographic metadata were provided uncurated, with the amount varying by source and participant.

The receptor's source is a woman in her forties or fifties who had recovered from COVID-19. The V and J genes are TRBV7-9 and TRBJ2-5; 7 junctional bases match TRBD2. Sequenced sample: PBMCs or T cells enriched from blood (not recorded which). Here is the DNA: TGTGCCAGCAGCTTAGGCCTGTGGGTGACTAGCAGGACTCAAGAGACCCAGTACTTC. Translated, it gives CASSLGLWVTSRTQETQYF.